Listed here are 25 T cell receptor beta chains from one sample, sequenced in a study of blood T cell repertoires in COVID-19. Method: immunoSEQ multiplex PCR; TCRdb's copy keeps in-frame clones and lacks some. The sample has 250,000 to 400,000 clones, more than 70% seen once. The source material was peripheral blood. These receptors came from a woman in her 30s with COVID-19, enrolled during active disease.

The chain employs TRBV28 and TRBJ1-1; perhaps TRBD1 as D (6 bases). Trimming pared 7 bases from V and 8 bases from J, leaving 17 bases between. This CDR3 spans 13 amino acids. Germline V CDR1 and CDR2: MDHEN, SYDVKM. The CDR3, as DNA: TGTGCCAGCATTCAGGGGAAGAACCCGGAAGCTTTCTTT. This gives the protein CASIQGKNPEAFF.

The CDR3, as DNA: TGTGCCAGCAGTTACTCGTCAGGCCCCGGCCGGCCCCAGCATTTT. Amino acids: CASSYSSGPGRPQHF. This chain uses TRBV6-5 with TRBJ1-5; D gene ambiguous. V dropped 0 bases and J dropped 9 bases, with 15 bases sitting between them. The CDR3 is 15 amino acids. Germline V CDR1 and CDR2: MNHEY, SVGAGI.

The chain combines TRBV29-1 with TRBJ2-7, with 7 bases that match TRBD1. V was clipped by 3 bases and J by 7 bases; unmatched bases: 9. The CDR3 has 13 amino acids. The germline gives CDR1 SQVTM, CDR2 ANQGSEA. CDR3 loop: CSVEKQGSGEQYF. CDR3 DNA: TGCAGCGTTGAGAAACAGGGGTCGGGGGAGCAGTACTTC.

This sequence joins TRBV6-5 and TRBJ2-7; 9 bases agree with TRBD1. V was clipped by 1 base and J by 7 bases; unmatched bases: 5. The length of the CDR3 is 14 residues. Germline CDR1 reads MNHEY; CDR2 reads SVGAGI. As DNA, the CDR3 is TGTGCCAGCAGTTACTTAACAGGGGGCCGGGAGCAGTACTTC. This sequence encodes CASSYLTGGREQYF.

This chain uses TRBV7-3 with TRBJ1-4; 8 nucleotides line up with TRBD1. Germline loops: CDR1 SGHTA, CDR2 FQGTGA. The CDR3 runs 17 residues. Losses at the gene ends were 4 bases for V and 3 bases for J; bases not matched to a gene: 10. Here the CDR3 DNA reads TGTGCCAGCAGCTCGGGACAGCCACAGGGGGCTAATGAAAAACTGTTTTTT. Protein sequence: CASSSGQPQGANEKLFF.

This clone was detected only a few times. The rearrangement joins TRBV6-1 to TRBJ2-3, with a weak D call TRBD2 (6 bases). In germline, CDR1 is MNHNS, CDR2 SASEGT. With 0 bases removed from V and 0 bases from J, the gap between germline ends came to 13 bases. CDR3 length equals 17 residues. In DNA form, the CDR3 reads TGTGCCAGCAGTGAAGCGCAGGCGGGGAGGAGCACAGATACGCAGTATTTT. Protein sequence: CASSEAQAGRSTDTQYF.

V is TRBV27 and J is TRBJ1-2; perhaps TRBD1 as D (6 bases). The germline V gene encodes CDR1 MNHEY and CDR2 SMNVEV (reference sequence). Trimming took 6 bases from V and 2 from J, leaving 13 bases between them. The CDR3 loop spans 14 amino acids. CDR3 nucleotides: TGTGCCAGCAGGAAACAGGGTTCGAACTATGGCTACACCTTC. Encoded protein: CASRKQGSNYGYTF.

The chain combines TRBV7-8 with TRBJ2-4, with a weak D call TRBD2 (7 bases). The V end was cut by 1 base, the J end by 1 base, with 14 bases between. CDR1 and CDR2 (germline): SGHVS, FQNEAQ. The CDR3 runs to 17 residues. In DNA, the CDR3 is TGTGCCAGCAGCTTAGTCGAGGGGGGGCTGGCCAAAAACATTCAGTACTTC. Translation gives CASSLVEGGLAKNIQYF.

The V call is TRBV14, the J call TRBJ2-2; D uncertain. V was clipped by 3 bases and J by 2 bases, with 13 bases between them. Germline CDR1 is SGHDN and CDR2 is FVKESK. The CDR3 extends over 16 amino acids. The CDR3 loop reads CASSHERQLNTGELFF. The CDR3 DNA reads as TGTGCCAGCAGCCATGAGAGGCAGTTAAACACCGGGGAGCTGTTTTTT.

This clone was counted at least ten times. V usage is TRBV3-1 (or the pseudogene TRBV3-2) and J usage is TRBJ1-6; D possibly corresponds to TRBD1 (5 bases). Germline-derived CDR1 and CDR2 are LGHDT and YNNKEL (reference sequence). The CDR3 consists of 14 residues. Trimming cost V 1 base and J 11 bases, with 12 bases left between them. CDR3 sequence reads: CASSQGAGLAPLHF. The CDR3 DNA is TGTGCCAGCAGCCAAGGGGCAGGGCTGGCACCCCTCCACTTT.

This chain joins TRBV18 and TRBJ1-1, with D hard to call. The germline gives CDR1 KGHSH, CDR2 LQKENI. The CDR3 extends over 16 amino acids. Trimming pared 6 bases from V and 5 bases from J, leaving 22 bases between. The CDR3 loop is CASSPSGGRRGTEAFF. CDR3 nucleotide sequence: TGTGCCAGCTCTCCATCGGGAGGGCGTCGAGGGACTGAAGCTTTCTTT.

V is TRBV2 and J is TRBJ2-1; unclear D gene. Trimming shortened V by 5 bases and J by 3 bases, and 5 bases separated the two germline ends. The CDR3 consists of 12 residues. Germline CDR1 SNHLY, CDR2 FYNNEI. The CDR3 nucleotides are TGTGCCAGCAGTTTAGTCTACAATGAGCAGTTCTTC. This translates into CASSLVYNEQFF. Combining the CDR3 with reference TRBV2 and TRBJ2-1 gives the whole variable domain EPEVTQTPSHQVTQMGQEVILRCVPISNHLYFYWYRQILGQKVEFLVSFYNNEISEKSEIFDDQFSVERPDGSNFTLKIRSTKLEDSAMYFCASSLVYNEQFFGPGTRLTVL.

The CDR3 DNA follows: TGTGCCAGTAGTATAATAGCGGGCTTCACCGGGGAGCTGTTTTTT. This translates into CASSIIAGFTGELFF. The J gene is TRBJ2-2, the V gene TRBV19, with 7 bases aligning to TRBD2. The CDR3 spans 15 residues. Germline CDR1 LNHDA, CDR2 SQIVND (reference sequence). Germline trimming cut 2 bases from V and 4 bases from J; bases unmatched to any gene: 4.

This sequence joins TRBV19 and TRBJ2-1, with D maybe TRBD2 (6 bases). Trimming cost V 7 bases and J 4 bases, with 8 bases left between them. The CDR3 runs 12 residues. In germline, CDR1 is LNHDA, CDR2 SQIVND (reference sequence). CDR3 in amino acids: CASTRGYNEQFF. As DNA, the CDR3 is TGTGCCAGTACCCGGGGGTACAATGAGCAGTTCTTC.

This clone has only one observation. This chain uses TRBV5-1 with TRBJ1-1, with unresolved D. Germline V lookup: CDR1 SGHRS, CDR2 YFSETQ. Trimming left V 0 bases short and J 8 bases short, with 8 bases between. This CDR3 region has 12 residues. The CDR3 nucleotides read TGCGCCAGCAGCTTGGGTTCAGGCGAAGCTTTCTTT. This translates into CASSLGSGEAFF.

The rearrangement uses TRBV6-1 and TRBJ1-6; TRBD1 aligns across 7 bases. This CDR3 spans 17 amino acids. From germline, CDR1 is MNHNS and CDR2 SASEGT. Losses at the gene ends were 3 bases for V and 2 bases for J; bases not matched to a gene: 7. The CDR3 DNA sequence: TGTGCCAGCAGTGAGGGATGGACAGGAGCCTATAATTCACCCCTCCACTTT. It specifies CASSEGWTGAYNSPLHF.

This clone was detected once. The chain combines TRBV4-1 with TRBJ2-7; the match to TRBD2 covers 10 bases. The ends lost 2 bases at V and 5 bases at J; junction bases unmatched: 12. The CDR3 covers 17 residues. Germline CDR1 and CDR2: MGHRA and YSYEKL. Here the CDR3 reads CASSQSPPGLAPHEQYF. The CDR3 DNA is TGCGCCAGCAGCCAATCCCCGCCGGGACTAGCGCCCCACGAGCAGTACTTC.

This chain connects TRBV6-4 to TRBJ2-1; 7 bases are a match to TRBD2. V was clipped by 6 bases and J by 8 bases; unmatched bases: 13. The CDR3 loop spans 15 amino acids. Per the germline V gene, CDR1 is MRHNA and CDR2 is SNTAGT. The CDR3 spells CASSPLAGGIDEQFF. The DNA of the CDR3 is TGTGCCAGCAGCCCCCTTGCCGGGGGGATAGATGAGCAGTTCTTC.

CDR3: CASRSDRGHSNTEAFF. Written as DNA, the CDR3 is TGTGCCAGCAGATCCGACAGGGGGCACTCGAACACTGAAGCTTTCTTT. The genes are TRBV6-6 and TRBJ1-1; 10 bases map to TRBD1. V lost 6 bases to trimming and J lost 1 base; unmatched junction nucleotides: 8. Germline lookup yields CDR1 MNHNY and CDR2 SVGAGI (reference sequence). The CDR3 spans 16 residues.

The chain combines TRBV11-3 with TRBJ2-2, with a weak D call TRBD1 (6 bases). The length of the CDR3 is 16 residues. CDR1 SGHNT and CDR2 YENEEA come from the germline V gene. V was clipped by 2 bases and J by 2 bases, with 12 bases between them. The CDR3 loop reads CASSLTRGGNTGELFF. The DNA of the CDR3 is TGTGCCAGCAGCTTAACCAGGGGCGGAAACACCGGGGAGCTGTTTTTT.

This chain connects TRBV27 to TRBJ2-5; 8 nucleotides match TRBD1. The CDR3 loop spans 16 amino acids. In germline, CDR1 is MNHEY, CDR2 SMNVEV (reference sequence). Germline trimming cut 6 bases from V and 1 base from J; bases unmatched to any gene: 10. The CDR3 region has the DNA TGTGCCAGCAGGTACCGGGACAGGCATCTCCAAGAGACCCAGTACTTC. Its translation: CASRYRDRHLQETQYF.

For the CDR3, the DNA is TGTGCTAACGGGGGTAGCGGGGACTACGAGCAGTACGTC. Protein product: CANGGSGDYEQYV. The chain couples TRBV12-5 to TRBJ2-7; 8 nucleotides match TRBD2. With V trimmed by 10 bases and J by 3 bases, 8 bases remained unmatched. CDR1 and CDR2 (germline): LGHNT, FRNRAP. This CDR3 has 13 amino acids.

The chain couples TRBV5-6 to TRBJ2-5; unclear D gene. V was clipped by 4 bases and J by 4 bases, with 20 bases between them. The CDR3 length is 16 residues. The V gene's germline CDR1 is SGHDT and CDR2 YYEEEE. The CDR3, as DNA: TGTGCCAGCAGCCTACGAGTGGGCCTCTTAGGAGAGACCCAGTACTTC. Protein product: CASSLRVGLLGETQYF.

A word on this clone: Other nucleotide sequences in the sample specify the same CDR3. The chain combines TRBV18 with TRBJ1-1; the D is unclear. Trimming shortened V by 3 bases and J by 1 base, and 6 bases separated the two germline ends. This CDR3 is 13 amino acids long. Germline-derived CDR1 and CDR2 are KGHSH and LQKENI. The CDR3 spells CASSPEGNTEAFF. The CDR3, as DNA: TGTGCCAGCTCACCCGAGGGGAACACTGAAGCTTTCTTT.

The chain recombines TRBV24-1 with TRBJ1-5, with TRBD1 as a possible D gene (5 bases). The CDR3 spans 11 residues. The germline V gene has CDR1 KGHDR and CDR2 SFDVKD. Trimming removed 7 bases at V and 15 bases at J, with 15 bases between. The CDR3 here is CATSGGGSRHF. The DNA of the CDR3 is TGTGCCACCAGCGGGGGGGGAAGCCGGCATTTT.